This T cell receptor beta chain was identified during a study of human T cells and chemical hapten exposure. Individual cDNA molecules each carried unique molecular identifiers attached by the library. TCRdb reprocessed the RACE reads via MiXCR and lists one record per CDR3 protein. This sample has some 380,000 distinct CDR3 sequences; more than 4.5% occur once, and the top ten carry about 2.1%. Time point here: patch test 1, 2 weeks after DPC sensitization. Treatment given: therapeutic diphenylcyclopropenone sensitization with weekly scalp DPC. Sample donors consisted of patients with alopecia, aged 18 to 70 years, who were suitable for DPC. Overall study findings and caveats: Sensitization with DPC brought no change to TCRs above 1 in 1000 in frequency. Compared with pre-sensitization or healthy control sets, expanded TCRs clustered more.

This clonotype was seen more than once but under ten times. Antigen unknown. This CDR3 has 15 amino acids. Trimming removed 4 bases from V and 0 bases from J, with 11 bases in between. Germline V gene lookup returns CDR1 ENHRY and CDR2 SYGVKD. The specimen comprised whole blood, sampled in connection with sensitization to the hapten diphenylcyclopropenone (DPC). The TCR originated in a woman between 50 and 59 years old with alopecia areata. Some clones in this sample may be carry-over from other donors' samples. The rearrangement uses TRBV10-3 and TRBJ2-3; D possibly uses TRBD1 or TRBD2 (6 bases each). The CDR3 protein is CAISAGGTSTDTQYF. The CDR3 nucleotides are TGTGCCATCAGTGCTGGGGGGACAAGCACAGATACGCAGTATTTT.